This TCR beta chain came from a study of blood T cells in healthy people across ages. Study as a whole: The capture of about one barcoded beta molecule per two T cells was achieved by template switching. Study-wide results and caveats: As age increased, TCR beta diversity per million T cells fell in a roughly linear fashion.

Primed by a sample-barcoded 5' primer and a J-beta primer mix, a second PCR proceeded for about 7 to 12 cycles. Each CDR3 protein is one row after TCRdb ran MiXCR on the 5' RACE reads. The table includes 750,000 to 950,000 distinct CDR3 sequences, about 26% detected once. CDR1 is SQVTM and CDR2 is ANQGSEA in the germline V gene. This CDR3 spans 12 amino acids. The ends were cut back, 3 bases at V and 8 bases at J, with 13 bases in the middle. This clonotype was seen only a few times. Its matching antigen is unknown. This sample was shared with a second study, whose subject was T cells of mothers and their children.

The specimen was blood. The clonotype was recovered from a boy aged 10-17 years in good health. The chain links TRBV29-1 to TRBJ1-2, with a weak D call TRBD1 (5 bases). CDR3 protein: CSVDTRARGYTF. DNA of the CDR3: TGCAGCGTTGATACCAGGGCGAGGGGCTACACCTTC.